This T cell receptor beta chain was observed in a study of shared clonotypes between healthy human individuals. Germline V CDR1 and CDR2: SGHAT, FQNNGV. The CDR3 is 15 residues long. V lost 5 bases and J lost 6; bases outside the gene matches: 9. As originally analysed: ImmunoSEQ gave junction-only sequences without quality scores, so filtering differed. TCRdb's copy holds only in-frame clones and misses some; the assay was immunoSEQ multiplex PCR. V and J calls plus clone size are reproduced from that table; the DNA served to infer D and trimming. In the table there are 2 million to 2.5 million clones, under 95% of which are singletons.

The chain is built from TRBV11-2 and TRBJ2-7; 11 positions match TRBD1. The TCR sequence derives from a man between 18 and 35 years old in good health. Some clones in this sample may be carry-over from other donors' samples. The sample taken for sequencing was naive CD4+ T cells from PBMCs. Described subset: CD45RA+ positively selected. This CDR3 is CASSPLGQGASEQYF. In DNA form, the CDR3 reads TGTGCCAGCAGCCCTCTTGGACAGGGGGCCAGCGAGCAGTACTTC.